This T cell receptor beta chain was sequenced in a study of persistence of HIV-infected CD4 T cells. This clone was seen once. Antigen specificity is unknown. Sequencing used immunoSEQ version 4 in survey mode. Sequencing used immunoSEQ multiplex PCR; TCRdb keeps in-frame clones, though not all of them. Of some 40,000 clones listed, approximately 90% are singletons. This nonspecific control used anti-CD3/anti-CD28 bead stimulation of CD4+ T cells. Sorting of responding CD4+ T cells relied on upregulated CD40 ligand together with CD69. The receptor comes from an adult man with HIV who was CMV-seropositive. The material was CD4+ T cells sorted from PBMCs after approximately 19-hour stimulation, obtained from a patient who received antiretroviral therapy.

CDR3 in DNA: TGTGCCACCAGTGGTATCCGGGACAGGTACAATGAGCAGTTCTTC. It is translated as CATSGIRDRYNEQFF. This chain uses TRBV24-1 with TRBJ2-1; 8 bases agree with TRBD1. This CDR3 comprises 15 residues. With 5 bases clipped from V and 4 bases from J, the junction kept 6 bases outside the gene matches. Germline CDR1 is KGHDR and CDR2 is SFDVKD.